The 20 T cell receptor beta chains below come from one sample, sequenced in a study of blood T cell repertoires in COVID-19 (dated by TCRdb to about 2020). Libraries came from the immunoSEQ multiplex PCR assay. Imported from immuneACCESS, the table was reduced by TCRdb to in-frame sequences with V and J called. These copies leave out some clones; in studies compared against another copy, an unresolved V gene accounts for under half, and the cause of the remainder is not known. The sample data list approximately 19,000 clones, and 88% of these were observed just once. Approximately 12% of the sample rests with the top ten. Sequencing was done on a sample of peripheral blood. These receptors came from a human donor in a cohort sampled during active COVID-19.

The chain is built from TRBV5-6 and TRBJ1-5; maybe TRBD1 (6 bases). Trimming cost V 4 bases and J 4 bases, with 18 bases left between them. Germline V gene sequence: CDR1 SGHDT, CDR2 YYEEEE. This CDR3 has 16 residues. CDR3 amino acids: CASSHSSDSRNQPQHF. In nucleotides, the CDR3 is TGTGCCAGCAGCCATTCCTCGGACAGTAGAAATCAGCCCCAGCATTTT. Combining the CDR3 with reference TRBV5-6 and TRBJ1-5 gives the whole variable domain DAGVTQSPTHLIKTRGQQVTLRCSPKSGHDTVSWYQQALGQGPQFIFQYYEEEERQRGNFPDRFSGHQFPNYSSELNVNALLLGDSALYLCASSHSSDSRNQPQHFGDGTRLSIL.

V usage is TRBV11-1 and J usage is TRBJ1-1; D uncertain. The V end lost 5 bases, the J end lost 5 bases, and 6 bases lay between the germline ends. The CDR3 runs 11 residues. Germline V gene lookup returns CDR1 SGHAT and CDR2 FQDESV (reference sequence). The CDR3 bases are TGTGCCAGCAGCCCTCTTACTGAAGCTTTCTTT. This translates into CASSPLTEAFF.

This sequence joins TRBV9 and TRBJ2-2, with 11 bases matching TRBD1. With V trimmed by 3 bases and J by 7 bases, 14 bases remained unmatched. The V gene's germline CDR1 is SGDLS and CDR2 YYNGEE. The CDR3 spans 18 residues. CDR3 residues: CASSGRGQGANYGGELFF. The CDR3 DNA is TGTGCCAGCAGCGGAAGAGGACAGGGGGCGAATTATGGCGGGGAGCTGTTTTTT.

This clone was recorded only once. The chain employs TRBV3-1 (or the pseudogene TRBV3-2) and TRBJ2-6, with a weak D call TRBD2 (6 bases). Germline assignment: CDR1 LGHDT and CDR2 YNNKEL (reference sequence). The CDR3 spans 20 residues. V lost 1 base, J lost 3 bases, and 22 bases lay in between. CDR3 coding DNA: TGTGCCAGCAGCCAAGGCTTACAAGGAGGGAAGTACTTTGGGGCCAACGTCCTGACTTTC. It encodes CASSQGLQGGKYFGANVLTF.

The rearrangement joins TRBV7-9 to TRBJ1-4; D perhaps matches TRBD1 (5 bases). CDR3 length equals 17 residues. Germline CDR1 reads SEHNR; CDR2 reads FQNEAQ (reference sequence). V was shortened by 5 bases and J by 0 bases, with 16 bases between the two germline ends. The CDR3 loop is CASSPQFEGATNEKLFF. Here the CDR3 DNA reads TGTGCCAGCAGCCCCCAATTCGAAGGGGCAACTAATGAAAAACTGTTTTTT.

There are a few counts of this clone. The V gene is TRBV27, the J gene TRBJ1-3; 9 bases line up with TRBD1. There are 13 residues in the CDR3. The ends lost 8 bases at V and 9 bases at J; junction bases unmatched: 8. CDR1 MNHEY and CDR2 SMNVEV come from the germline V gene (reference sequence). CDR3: CASRGQGIGTIYF. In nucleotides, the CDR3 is TGTGCCAGCCGCGGACAGGGGATCGGCACCATATATTTT.

The CDR3 protein is CASSLGGGGYTF. CDR3 in DNA: TGTGCCAGCAGCTTAGGCGGTGGTGGCTACACCTTC. This chain links TRBV7-3 with TRBJ1-2; no firm D call. Germline lookup yields CDR1 SGHTA and CDR2 FQGTGA. CDR3 length: 12 amino acids. V shed 2 bases and J shed 7 bases, with 8 bases lying between them.

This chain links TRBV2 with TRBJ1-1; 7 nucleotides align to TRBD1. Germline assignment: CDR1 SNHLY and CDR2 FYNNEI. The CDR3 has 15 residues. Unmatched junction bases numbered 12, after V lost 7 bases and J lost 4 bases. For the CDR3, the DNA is TGTGCCAGCACCTTGGGACAGTTTGGTGGCACTGAAGCTTTCTTT. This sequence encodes CASTLGQFGGTEAFF.

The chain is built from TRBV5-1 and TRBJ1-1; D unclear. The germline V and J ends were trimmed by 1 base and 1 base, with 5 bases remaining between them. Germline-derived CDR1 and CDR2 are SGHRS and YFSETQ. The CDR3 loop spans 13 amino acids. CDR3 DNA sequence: TGCGCCAGCAGCTTGTTACAGAACACTGAAGCTTTCTTT. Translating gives CASSLLQNTEAFF.

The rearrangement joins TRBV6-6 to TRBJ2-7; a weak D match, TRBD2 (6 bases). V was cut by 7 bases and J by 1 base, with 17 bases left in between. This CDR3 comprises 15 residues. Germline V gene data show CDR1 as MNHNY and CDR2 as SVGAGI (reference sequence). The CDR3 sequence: CASTPGEARSYEQYF. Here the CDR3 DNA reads TGTGCCAGCACCCCCGGGGAGGCCAGATCCTACGAGCAGTACTTC.

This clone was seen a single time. In nucleotides, the CDR3 is TGTGCCAGCAGCGCGGGATTGACAGGGAACACTGAAGCTTTCTTT. It encodes CASSAGLTGNTEAFF. This chain connects TRBV9 to TRBJ1-1; the D gene is possibly TRBD1 (6 bases). Trimming cost V 3 bases and J 1 base, with 13 bases left between them. CDR3 length equals 15 residues. Germline loops: CDR1 SGDLS, CDR2 YYNGEE.

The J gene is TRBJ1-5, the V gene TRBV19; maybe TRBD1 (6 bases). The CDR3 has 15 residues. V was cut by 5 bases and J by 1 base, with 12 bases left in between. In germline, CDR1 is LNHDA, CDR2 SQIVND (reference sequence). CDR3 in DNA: TGTGCCAGTAGTGGGTCCAGGGGAAGCAATCAGCCCCAGCATTTT. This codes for CASSGSRGSNQPQHF.

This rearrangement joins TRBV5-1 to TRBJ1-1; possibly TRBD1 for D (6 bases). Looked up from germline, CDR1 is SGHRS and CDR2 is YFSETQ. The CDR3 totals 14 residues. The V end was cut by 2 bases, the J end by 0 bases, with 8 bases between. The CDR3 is CASSFQGMNTEAFF. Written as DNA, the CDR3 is TGCGCCAGCAGCTTCCAGGGGATGAACACTGAAGCTTTCTTT. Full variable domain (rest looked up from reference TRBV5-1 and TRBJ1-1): KAGVTQTPRYLIKTRGQQVTLSCSPISGHRSVSWYQQTPGQGLQFLFEYFSETQRNKGNFPGRFSGRQFSNSRSEMNVSTLELGDSALYLCASSFQGMNTEAFFGQGTRLTVV.

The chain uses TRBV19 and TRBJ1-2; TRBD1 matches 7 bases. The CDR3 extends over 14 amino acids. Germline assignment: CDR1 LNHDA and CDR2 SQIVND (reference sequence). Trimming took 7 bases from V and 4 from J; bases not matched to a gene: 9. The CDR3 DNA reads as TGTGCCAGTACCCCGACAGGGCCCTTCTATGGCTACACCTTC. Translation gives CASTPTGPFYGYTF.

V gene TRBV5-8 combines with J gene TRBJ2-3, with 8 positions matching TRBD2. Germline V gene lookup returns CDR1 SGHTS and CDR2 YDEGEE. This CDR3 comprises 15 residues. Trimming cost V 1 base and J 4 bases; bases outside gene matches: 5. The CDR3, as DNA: TGTGCCAGCAGCTTGCGGACTAGCTCCGCAGATACGCAGTATTTT. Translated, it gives CASSLRTSSADTQYF.

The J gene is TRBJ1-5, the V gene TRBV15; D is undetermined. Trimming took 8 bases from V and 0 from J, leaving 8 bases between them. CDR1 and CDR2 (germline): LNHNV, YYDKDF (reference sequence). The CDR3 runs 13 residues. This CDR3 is CATAVNSNQPQHF. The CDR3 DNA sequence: TGTGCCACCGCGGTAAATAGCAATCAGCCCCAGCATTTT.

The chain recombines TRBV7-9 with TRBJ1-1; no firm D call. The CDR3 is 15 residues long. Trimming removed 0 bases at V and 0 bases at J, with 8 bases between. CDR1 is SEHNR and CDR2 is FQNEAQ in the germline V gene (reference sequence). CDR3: CASSLALQMNTEAFF. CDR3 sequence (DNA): TGTGCCAGCAGCTTAGCGTTACAAATGAACACTGAAGCTTTCTTT.

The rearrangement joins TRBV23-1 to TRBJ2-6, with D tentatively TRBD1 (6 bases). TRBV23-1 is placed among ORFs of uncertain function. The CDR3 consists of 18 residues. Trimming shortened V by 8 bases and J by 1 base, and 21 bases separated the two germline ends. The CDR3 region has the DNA TGCGCCAGCCTAGTCCCCCCGGGACACCAATCTGGGGCCAACGTCCTGACTTTC. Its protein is CASLVPPGHQSGANVLTF.

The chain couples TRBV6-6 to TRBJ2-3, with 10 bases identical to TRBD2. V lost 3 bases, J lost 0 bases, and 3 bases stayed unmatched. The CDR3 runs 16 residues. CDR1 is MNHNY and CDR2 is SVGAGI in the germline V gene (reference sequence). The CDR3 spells CASSYTAGGSTDTQYF. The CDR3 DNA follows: TGTGCCAGCAGTTATACAGCGGGGGGGAGCACAGATACGCAGTATTTT.

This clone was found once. CDR3 amino acids: CASSSGQGPNTEAFF. In DNA form, the CDR3 reads TGCGCCAGCAGCTCGGGACAGGGACCGAACACTGAAGCTTTCTTT. This rearrangement joins TRBV5-1 to TRBJ1-1; 9 bases align to TRBD1. V shed 3 bases and J 1 base; nucleotides not matched to a gene: 4. Germline V gives CDR1 SGHRS, CDR2 YFSETQ. This CDR3 has 15 amino acids. The variable domain in full, with the rest retrieved from reference TRBV5-1 and TRBJ1-1, is KAGVTQTPRYLIKTRGQQVTLSCSPISGHRSVSWYQQTPGQGLQFLFEYFSETQRNKGNFPGRFSGRQFSNSRSEMNVSTLELGDSALYLCASSSGQGPNTEAFFGQGTRLTVV.